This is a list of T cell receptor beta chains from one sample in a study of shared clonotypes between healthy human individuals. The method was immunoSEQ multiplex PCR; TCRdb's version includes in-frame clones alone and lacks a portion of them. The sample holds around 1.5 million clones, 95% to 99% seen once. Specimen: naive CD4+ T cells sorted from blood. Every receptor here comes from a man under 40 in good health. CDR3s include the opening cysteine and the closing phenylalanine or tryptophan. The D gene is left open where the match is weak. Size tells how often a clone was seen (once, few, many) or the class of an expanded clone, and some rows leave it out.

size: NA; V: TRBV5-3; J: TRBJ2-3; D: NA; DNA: TGTGCCAGAAGAACCACAGATACGCAGTATTTT; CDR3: CARRTTDTQYF
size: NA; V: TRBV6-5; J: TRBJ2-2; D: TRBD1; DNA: TGTGCCAGCAGTTGCCTAAAACAGGGGCGCACCGGGGAGCTGTTTTTT; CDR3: CASSCLKQGRTGELFF
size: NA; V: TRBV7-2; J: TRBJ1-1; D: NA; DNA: TGTGCCAGCAGCTTAGCCCTTGGCAGGGGAGTTGAAGCTTTCTTT; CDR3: CASSLALGRGVEAFF
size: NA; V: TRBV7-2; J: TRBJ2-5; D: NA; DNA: TGTGCCAGCAGCTTAGCGTGGGGGCGAGAGACCCAGTACTTC; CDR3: CASSLAWGRETQYF
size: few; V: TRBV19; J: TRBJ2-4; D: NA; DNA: TGTGCCAGTAGAGCTAGGGTGTTGGCCAAAAACATTCAGTACTTC; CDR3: CASRARVLAKNIQYF
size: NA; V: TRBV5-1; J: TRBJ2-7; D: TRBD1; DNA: TGCGCCAGCAGCCTGGACAGGGGTGCCGAACGGGGGGAGTACTTC; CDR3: CASSLDRGAERGEYF
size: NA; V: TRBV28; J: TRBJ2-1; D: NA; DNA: TGTGCCAGCAGTTTTTTTGCGGGCTCCTACAATGAGCAGTTCTTC; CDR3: CASSFFAGSYNEQFF
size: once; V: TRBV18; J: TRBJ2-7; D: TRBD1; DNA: TGTGCCAGCTCACCACTCCCTTTGACAGGGGAGATCTACGAGCAGTACTTC; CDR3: CASSPLPLTGEIYEQYF
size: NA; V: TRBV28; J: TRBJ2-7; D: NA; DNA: TGTGCCAGCAGTCTCCCCGGGGGAAATGAAATCTACGAGCAGTACTTC; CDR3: CASSLPGGNEIYEQYF
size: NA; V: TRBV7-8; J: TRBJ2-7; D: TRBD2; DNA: TGTGCCAGCAGCTCCCTAATAATAGCGGGAGGAACACCCTACGAGCAGTACTTC; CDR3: CASSSLIIAGGTPYEQYF
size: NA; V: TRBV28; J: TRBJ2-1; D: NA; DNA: TGTGCCAGCAGTTTTGAGGGGGAGCAGTTCTTC; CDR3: CASSFEGEQFF
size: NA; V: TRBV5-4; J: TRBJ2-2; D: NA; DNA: TGTGCCAGCAGCTTGGCTCAGAACACCGGGGAGCTGTTTTTT; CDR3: CASSLAQNTGELFF
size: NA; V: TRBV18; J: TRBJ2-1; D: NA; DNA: TGTGCCAGCTCACCTGAAGAAGGGTCGAGAGCGTATCATGAGCAGTTCTTC; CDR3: CASSPEEGSRAYHEQFF
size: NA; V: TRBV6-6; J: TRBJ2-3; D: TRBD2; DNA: TGTGCCAGCAGTTTGAGGACTAGCGGATACACAGATACGCAGTATTTT; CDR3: CASSLRTSGYTDTQYF
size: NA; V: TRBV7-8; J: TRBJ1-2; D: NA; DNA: TGTGCCAGCAGCTTAGCGGGACGGATATATGGCTACACCTTC; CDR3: CASSLAGRIYGYTF
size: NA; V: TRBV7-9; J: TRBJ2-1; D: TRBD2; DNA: TGTGCCAGCAGCAGCGGGAGTTCCTACAATGAGCAGTTCTTC; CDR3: CASSSGSSYNEQFF
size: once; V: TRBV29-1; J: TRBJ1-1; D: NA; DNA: TGCACCATCATCGTGAGATATGAAGCTTTCTTT; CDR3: CTIIVRYEAFF
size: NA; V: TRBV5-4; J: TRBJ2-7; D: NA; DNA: TGTGCCAGCAGCTTGGTGGTCAACTCCTACGAGCAGTACTTC; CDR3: CASSLVVNSYEQYF
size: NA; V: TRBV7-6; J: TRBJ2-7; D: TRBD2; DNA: TGTGCCAGCAGCTTATCTCCCCCTGGGGGGGGTTACGAGCAGTACTTC; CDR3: CASSLSPPGGGYEQYF
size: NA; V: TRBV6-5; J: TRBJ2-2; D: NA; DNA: TGTGCCAGCTGGCAGTTTCAGTGGGGTCCCGGGGAGCTGTTTTTT; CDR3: CASWQFQWGPGELFF
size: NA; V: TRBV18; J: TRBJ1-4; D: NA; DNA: TGTGCCAGCTCACCCCCCGGTGGGGGGACTAATGAAAAACTGTTTTTT; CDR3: CASSPPGGGTNEKLFF
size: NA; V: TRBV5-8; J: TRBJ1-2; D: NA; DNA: TGTGCCAGCAGCTTGAGACAGGTCCAGCTCTATGGCTACACCTTC; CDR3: CASSLRQVQLYGYTF
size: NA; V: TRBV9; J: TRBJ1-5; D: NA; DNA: TGTGCCAGCAGCCCCGTCGGAAATCAGCCCCAGCATTTT; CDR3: CASSPVGNQPQHF
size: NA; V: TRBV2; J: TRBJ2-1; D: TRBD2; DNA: TGTGCCAGCAGGGGACTAGCCCCGGGGAATGAGCAGTTCTTC; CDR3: CASRGLAPGNEQFF
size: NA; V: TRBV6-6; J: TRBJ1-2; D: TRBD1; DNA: TGTGCCAGCAGTATACAGGGGGCGCGAGGCTACACCTTC; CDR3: CASSIQGARGYTF
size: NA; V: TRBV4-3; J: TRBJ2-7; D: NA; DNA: TGCGCCAGCAGCCAGGCGTTCCGGGGACAATCCTACGAGCAGTACTTC; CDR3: CASSQAFRGQSYEQYF
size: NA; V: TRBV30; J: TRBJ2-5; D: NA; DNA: TGTGCCTGGAGTGGCCTGGAGACCCAGTACTTC; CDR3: CAWSGLETQYF
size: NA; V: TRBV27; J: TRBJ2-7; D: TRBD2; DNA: TGTGCCAGCAGTTTATCGATGCGGGGGGGCGATTTTCGAGAGCAGTACTTC; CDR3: CASSLSMRGGDFREQYF
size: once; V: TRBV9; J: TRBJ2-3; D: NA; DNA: TGTGCCAGCAGCGTAACGGATGGCACAGATACGCAGTATTTT; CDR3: CASSVTDGTDTQYF
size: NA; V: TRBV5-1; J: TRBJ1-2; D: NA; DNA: TGCGCCAGCAGCCAGGACAGTCTAGGTGCTAACTATGGCTACACCTTC; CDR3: CASSQDSLGANYGYTF
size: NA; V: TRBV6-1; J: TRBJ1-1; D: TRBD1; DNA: TGTGCCAGCAGACAGGGGGGCACTGAAGCTTTCTTT; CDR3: CASRQGGTEAFF
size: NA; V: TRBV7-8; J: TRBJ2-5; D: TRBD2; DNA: TGTGCCAGCAGCTCAGGGGGACTAGCTCAAGAGACCCAGTACTTC; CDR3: CASSSGGLAQETQYF
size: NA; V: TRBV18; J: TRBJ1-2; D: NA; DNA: TGTGCCAGCTCACCGCTAGATTCGGGGAGCTATGGCTACACCTTC; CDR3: CASSPLDSGSYGYTF
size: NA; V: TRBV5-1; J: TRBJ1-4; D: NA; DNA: TGCGCCAGCAGCTTGGGGGCGCTAAGGGAAAAACTGTTTTTT; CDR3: CASSLGALREKLFF
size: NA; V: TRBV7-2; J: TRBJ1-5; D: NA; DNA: TGTGCCAGCAGCCTGGCGTTTGGCCGGAATCAGCCCCAGCATTTT; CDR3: CASSLAFGRNQPQHF
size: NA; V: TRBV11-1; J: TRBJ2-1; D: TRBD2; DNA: TGTGCCAGCAGCCCCATCAAAGCTAGCGGGAGCCACAATGAGCAGTTCTTC; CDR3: CASSPIKASGSHNEQFF
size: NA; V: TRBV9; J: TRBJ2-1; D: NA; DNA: TGTGCCAGCAGCGTAGGTTTATCAGCGGCCTCTTACAATGAGCAGTTCTTC; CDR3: CASSVGLSAASYNEQFF
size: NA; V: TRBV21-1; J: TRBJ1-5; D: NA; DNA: TGTGCCAGCACCTTCGGGCGCTTT; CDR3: CASTFGRF
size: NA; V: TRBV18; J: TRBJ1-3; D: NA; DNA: TGTGCCAGCTCACTCAGGACAGTGCTCAACTCTGGAAACACCATATATTTT; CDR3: CASSLRTVLNSGNTIYF
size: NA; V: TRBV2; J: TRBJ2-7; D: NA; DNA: TGTGCCAGCAAGCTAAGCCCTTCCTACGAGCAGTACTTC; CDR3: CASKLSPSYEQYF
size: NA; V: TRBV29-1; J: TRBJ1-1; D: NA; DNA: TGCAGCGTTGATTTCGGGTTGGGCAGTTTGAACACTGAAGCTTTCTTT; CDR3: CSVDFGLGSLNTEAFF
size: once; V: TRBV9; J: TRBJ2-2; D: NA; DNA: TGTGCCAGCAGCGACGCTCTGGAGCTGTTTTTT; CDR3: CASSDALELFF
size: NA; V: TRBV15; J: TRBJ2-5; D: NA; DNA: TGTGCCACCAGCAGGCCGAGAGAGACCCAGTACTTC; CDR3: CATSRPRETQYF
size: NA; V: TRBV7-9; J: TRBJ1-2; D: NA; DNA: TGTGCCAGCAGCTTAGCGGCCGGGGCGGTAAGCTATGGCTACACCTTC; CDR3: CASSLAAGAVSYGYTF
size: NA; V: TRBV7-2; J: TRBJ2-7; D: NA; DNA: TGTGCCAGCAGCTCGCCGGGAACCTACGAGCAGTACTTC; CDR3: CASSSPGTYEQYF